This T cell receptor beta chain was retrieved from a study of shared clonotypes between healthy human individuals. Germline V lookup: CDR1 MDHEN, CDR2 SYDVKM. The CDR3 runs 15 residues. V was pared by 6 bases and J by 0 bases, with 12 bases between. Assay used: immunoSEQ multiplex PCR; TCRdb lists only in-frame clones, some missing. The profile shows more than 1.2 million clones, about 98.5% of them singletons. Every one of the donors was a Caucasian adult that lived in Nashville, Tennessee. The sample consisted of naive CD4+ T cells sorted from blood. The subset: CD45RA+ positively selected. The chain recombines TRBV28 with TRBJ1-3; D may be TRBD1 (5 bases). This clonotype was sampled from a man aged 25 to 40 in good health. CDR3 coding DNA: TGTGCCAGCAGACCAATGACAGCCTCTGGAAACACCATATATTTT. Translation gives CASRPMTASGNTIYF.